The present entry profiles one T cell receptor (beta chain) with its context. Its antigen is unidentified. PCR amplification relied on 60 Vbeta primers (plus 13 Jbeta primers). Repertoires were generated with immunoSEQ multiplex PCR, while TCRdb's copy carries only in-frame clones and drops some. Among more than 95,000 clones listed, approximately 76% were seen once. This specimen comes from a study of cytomegalovirus exposure and HLA in healthy donors. Findings and caveats of the study: In an earlier analysis, productive rearrangement rates for most beta V segments clustered near 87% or 30%. After further analysis at a later stage, 16,951 TCR beta sequences were associated with HLA alleles at 0.05 false discovery rate. Researchers reported in a later analysis that a missense DCLRE1C variant was tied to TCR beta V- and J-gene trimming. It has been reported that TCR beta sequences accurately predicted the HLA-A and HLA-B alleles of most subjects.

The CDR3 covers 14 residues. CDR1 and CDR2 (germline): SQVTM, ANQGSEA. The V end was cut by 3 bases, the J end by 5 bases, with 16 bases between. The gene calls are TRBV29-1 and TRBJ1-2, with a tentative D call TRBD1 (5 bases). This receptor was taken from a man in his fifties or sixties in good health and CMV-seropositive. The sample comprised PBMCs. CDR3 nucleotide sequence: TGCAGCGTTGATTGGGAAGGGGCTGGGTATGGCTACACCTTC. It codes for CSVDWEGAGYGYTF.